One sample yielded the 28 T cell receptor beta chains listed below, sequenced in a study of T-cell reconstitution after alpha-beta-depleted transplantation in children. For TCRbeta, the library was prepared with unique molecular identifiers. TCRdb re-analysed the PCR reads in MiXCR, keeping a single row per CDR3 protein. The sample records 120,000 or so distinct CDR3 sequences, around 10% being singletons. Sample: PBMCs from the stem cell graft donor, taken from the stem cell graft. Source of these receptors: a human donor who donated a stem cell graft to a child with acute lymphoblastic leukemia.

The genes are TRBV29-1 and TRBJ2-1; perhaps TRBD1 as D (6 bases). The V gene's germline CDR1 is SQVTM and CDR2 ANQGSEA. The CDR3 spans 15 residues. Trimming removed 6 bases from V and 5 bases from J, with 20 bases in between. CDR3 protein: CSVRGKLNGDNEQFF. CDR3 coding DNA: TGCAGCGTGAGGGGGAAGTTAAACGGGGACAATGAGCAGTTCTTC.

This clonotype was counted many times. The chain couples TRBV7-2 to TRBJ1-5; D is uncertain. The CDR3 runs to 14 residues. Germline V lookup: CDR1 SGHTA, CDR2 FQGNSA. V was clipped by 3 bases and J by 4 bases, with 10 bases between them. The CDR3 here is CASSLGLRNQPQHF. CDR3 DNA sequence: TGTGCCAGCAGCTTGGGGTTAAGGAATCAGCCCCAGCATTTT.

There are many counts of this clonotype. This rearrangement joins TRBV18 to TRBJ2-5; D is possibly TRBD2 (5 bases). This CDR3 has 11 amino acids. The V and J ends lost 5 bases and 11 bases respectively, with 12 bases between them. The germline CDR1 and CDR2 sequences are KGHSH and LQKENI. CDR3 in amino acids: CASSTGKRQYF. The DNA of the CDR3 is TGTGCCAGCTCAACGGGGAAACGGCAGTACTTC.

In its sample, this clonotype was seen many times. This rearrangement joins TRBV27 to TRBJ2-1; D may correspond to TRBD1 or TRBD2 (5 bases each). Trimming shortened V by 5 bases and J by 3 bases, and 17 bases separated the two germline ends. This CDR3 comprises 16 residues. Germline V CDR1 and CDR2: MNHEY, SMNVEV (reference sequence). The CDR3 DNA is TGTGCCAGCAGTCCATCTGGGGGAGAGAGCTACAATGAGCAGTTCTTC. It encodes CASSPSGGESYNEQFF.

In its sample, this clonotype was seen many times. This chain links TRBV29-1 with TRBJ2-2; 7 bases agree with TRBD1. Per germline, CDR1 SQVTM and CDR2 ANQGSEA. Trimming at V came to 4 bases and at J to 5 bases, leaving 7 bases not matched to a gene. The CDR3 contains 14 residues. CDR3 coding DNA: TGCAGCGTTGGCTACAGGGGAAAGACCGGGGAGCTGTTTTTT. Protein sequence: CSVGYRGKTGELFF.

This clonotype was picked up many times. The chain employs TRBV29-1 and TRBJ2-7; D is possibly TRBD1 (5 bases). This CDR3 has 12 amino acids. Germline CDR1 SQVTM, CDR2 ANQGSEA. Trimming removed 5 bases at V and 1 base at J, with 9 bases between. This CDR3 is CSVLTGSYEQYF. The CDR3 region has the DNA TGCAGCGTTCTAACAGGTTCCTACGAGCAGTACTTC.

This clonotype was found many times. This chain connects TRBV27 to TRBJ1-2; tentative D call: TRBD1 (5 bases). CDR1 MNHEY and CDR2 SMNVEV come from the germline V gene (reference sequence). CDR3 length: 16 residues. Trimming took off 0 bases at V and 4 bases at J, with 15 bases between the two ends. In DNA form, the CDR3 reads TGTGCCAGCAGTTTATCGAGGCAGGGAAGATCCTATGGCTACACCTTC. Translated, it gives CASSLSRQGRSYGYTF.

This clonotype was recorded many times. The rearrangement uses TRBV5-1 and TRBJ2-2; D ambiguous. This CDR3 has 14 residues. Trimming took off 0 bases at V and 1 base at J, with 4 bases between the two ends. Germline CDR1 reads SGHRS; CDR2 reads YFSETQ. CDR3 nucleotide sequence: TGCGCCAGCAGCTTGGGTCGGAACACCGGGGAGCTGTTTTTT. It yields the protein CASSLGRNTGELFF.

As regards this clonotype: A much more abundant neighbour one base away suggests this may be a read error. The V gene is TRBV20-1, the J gene TRBJ2-1; weak D call: TRBD2 (5 bases). The CDR3 has 15 amino acids. V lost 6 bases and J lost 4, with 19 bases in between. In germline, CDR1 is DFQATT, CDR2 SNEGSKA (reference sequence). The CDR3 region is CSANGAVGVYNEQFF. The CDR3 DNA reads TGCAGTGCAAATGGAGCGGTGGGCGTTTACAATGAGCAGTTCTTC.

This clonotype showed up many times. The chain carries TRBV6-5 and TRBJ2-7, with a weak D call TRBD1 (5 bases). The V end lost 4 bases, the J end lost 2 bases, and 12 bases lay between the germline ends. The germline gives CDR1 MNHEY, CDR2 SVGAGI. The CDR3 runs 14 residues. The CDR3 loop reads CASSSDWGAYEQYF. CDR3 nucleotide sequence: TGTGCCAGCAGTTCCGATTGGGGCGCCTACGAGCAGTACTTC.

This clonotype was counted many times. V is TRBV7-9 and J is TRBJ1-5; maybe TRBD1 (6 bases). CDR3 length: 15 residues. CDR1 and CDR2 (germline): SEHNR, FQNEAQ (reference sequence). V lost 1 base, J lost 7 bases, and 14 bases lay in between. Here the CDR3 DNA reads TGTGCCAGCAGCTTAGGACAGGCGAAAGGACAGCCCCAGCATTTT. Its translation is CASSLGQAKGQPQHF.

At least ten counts were recorded for this clonotype. This chain connects TRBV7-2 to TRBJ2-3, with D unresolved. Germline V gives CDR1 SGHTA, CDR2 FQGNSA. V lost 3 bases to trimming and J lost 3 bases, with 10 bases between them. The CDR3 has 14 amino acids. The CDR3 coding sequence is TGTGCCAGCAGCTTGAAGCATGGGACAGATACGCAGTATTTT. Its translation is CASSLKHGTDTQYF.

This clonotype was recorded many times. V gene TRBV5-1 combines with J gene TRBJ1-6, with D unresolved. The CDR3 totals 14 residues. The germline V and J ends were trimmed by 3 bases and 10 bases, with 14 bases remaining between them. CDR1 and CDR2 (germline): SGHRS, YFSETQ. CDR3 coding DNA: TGCGCCAGCAGCTCGTCAGGATTGAAATCACCCCTCCACTTT. Residues: CASSSSGLKSPLHF.

As concerns this clonotype: One base away lies a much larger clone, so this may be a sequencing read error. The CDR3 coding sequence is TGTGCCAGCAGCTTGGAAGGGAGGAGCCGTGGGAAGACCCAGTACTTC. It yields the protein CASSLEGRSRGKTQYF. V usage is TRBV7-6 and J usage is TRBJ2-5, with D possibly being TRBD2 (6 bases). The CDR3 runs to 16 residues. Germline V lookup: CDR1 SGHVS, CDR2 FNYEAQ. V shed 3 bases and J shed 6 bases, with 20 bases lying between them.

This clonotype was counted ten times or more. CDR3 bases: TGTGCCAGCACCCCGGGGTGGGGTGGCGGGTTGAACACTGAAGCTTTCTTT. It codes for CASTPGWGGGLNTEAFF. The chain links TRBV7-2 to TRBJ1-1; the D is unclear. CDR3 length: 17 amino acids. CDR1 is SGHTA, CDR2 FQGNSA, per germline. Trimming pared 7 bases from V and 0 bases from J, leaving 21 bases between.

This clonotype was counted many times. The chain combines TRBV5-1 with TRBJ2-7; 9 nucleotides line up with TRBD2. V was clipped by 1 base and J by 2 bases; unmatched bases: 7. CDR3 length: 16 amino acids. Germline V gene sequence: CDR1 SGHRS, CDR2 YFSETQ. CDR3 in amino acids: CASSLWVAGAPYEQYF. In nucleotides, the CDR3 is TGCGCCAGCAGCTTGTGGGTAGCGGGGGCCCCCTACGAGCAGTACTTC.

The table lists this clonotype with many counts. The chain links TRBV15 to TRBJ2-1; tentative D call: TRBD2 (5 bases). The CDR3 is 12 amino acids. Germline loops: CDR1 LNHNV, CDR2 YYDKDF (reference sequence). V lost 4 bases and J lost 8, with 9 bases in between. The CDR3 spells CATSTSGYEQFF. CDR3 coding DNA: TGTGCCACCAGCACGAGCGGATATGAGCAGTTCTTC.

This clonotype showed up many times. V and J are TRBV12-3 or TRBV12-4 and TRBJ2-3; D tentatively reads TRBD1 or TRBD2 (5 bases each). This CDR3 has 14 amino acids. Trimming removed 6 bases at V and 2 bases at J, with 12 bases between. The CDR3 DNA reads TGTGCCAGCAGGGGGGATCTCATCACAGATACGCAGTATTTT. The encoded protein is CASRGDLITDTQYF.

This clonotype was seen at least ten times. This chain connects TRBV5-1 to TRBJ2-7, with 9 bases matching TRBD2. The junction had 5 bases not matched to a gene; V was cut back by 4 bases and J by 0 bases. CDR1 SGHRS and CDR2 YFSETQ come from the germline V gene. This CDR3 contains 15 residues. CDR3 nucleotides: TGCGCCAGCAGCGGGACTAGCCGTTACTCCTACGAGCAGTACTTC. Its protein is CASSGTSRYSYEQYF.

There are many counts of this clonotype. This chain links TRBV12-3 or TRBV12-4 with TRBJ2-7; a possible D gene is TRBD2 (5 bases). V was pared by 4 bases and J by 4 bases, with 14 bases between. The CDR3 contains 14 residues. CDR3 bases: TGTGCCAGCAGTTCCCAATACGGACTTTACGAGCAGTACTTC. Translated: CASSSQYGLYEQYF.

This clonotype has ten or more counts. The chain employs TRBV11-2 and TRBJ2-7; TRBD1 is a possible D gene (5 bases). The CDR3 totals 15 residues. Looked up from germline, CDR1 is SGHAT and CDR2 is FQNNGV. Trimming left V 5 bases short and J 1 base short, with 15 bases between. CDR3 region: CASSLGWQGSYEQYF. The CDR3 region has the DNA TGTGCCAGCAGCCTCGGGTGGCAGGGATCCTACGAGCAGTACTTC.

This clonotype was counted ten times or more. The chain uses TRBV27 and TRBJ2-3, with TRBD2 matching 8 bases. From germline, CDR1 is MNHEY and CDR2 SMNVEV (reference sequence). This CDR3 is built from 16 residues. The trim removed 5 bases at V and 3 bases at J, leaving 10 bases unmatched. The CDR3 here is CASSPKAGARTDTQYF. DNA for the CDR3: TGTGCCAGCAGTCCAAAAGCGGGGGCGCGAACAGATACGCAGTATTTT.

This clonotype was seen ten or more times. The V call is TRBV4-3, the J call TRBJ2-1; D is undetermined. The CDR3 sequence is 13 residues long. V gave up 3 bases and J gave up 6 bases, with 9 bases separating them. In germline, CDR1 is LGHNA, CDR2 YSLEER. CDR3 amino acids: CASSQHLGNEQFF. DNA for the CDR3: TGCGCCAGCAGCCAGCACCTGGGCAATGAGCAGTTCTTC.

The sample holds many counts of this clonotype. This chain joins TRBV20-1 and TRBJ1-2; 9 bases map to TRBD1. The CDR3 sequence is 15 residues long. The junction had 11 bases not matched to a gene; V was cut back by 4 bases and J by 5 bases. The germline V gene encodes CDR1 DFQATT and CDR2 SNEGSKA (reference sequence). CDR3 DNA sequence: TGCAGTGCTACAAGGCCGGGACAGGGAAAGTATGGCTACACCTTC. Protein product: CSATRPGQGKYGYTF.

About this clonotype: Being one base from a much bigger clone, this may be a read error. The chain joins TRBV6-1 to TRBJ1-2, with D perhaps matching TRBD1 (5 bases). The CDR3 spans 13 residues. Germline loops: CDR1 MNHNS, CDR2 SASEGT. CDR3 DNA sequence: TGTCCCATCCAGGAAGGACATAACTATGGCTACACCTTC. It translates to CPIQEGHNYGYTF.

This clonotype occurred many times. V gene TRBV7-8 combines with J gene TRBJ1-2, with D unresolved. Germline V CDR1 and CDR2: SGHVS, FQNEAQ. Trimming pared 1 base from V and 1 base from J, leaving 10 bases between. CDR3 length: 15 amino acids. This CDR3 reads CASSLEWQINYGYTF. CDR3 in DNA: TGTGCCAGCAGCTTAGAATGGCAGATTAACTATGGCTACACCTTC.

This clonotype was seen ten or more times. The chain carries TRBV29-1 and TRBJ2-3; TRBD2 might be the D (6 bases). The CDR3 totals 14 residues. Germline CDR1 SQVTM, CDR2 ANQGSEA. CDR3 sequence reads: CSSSGGISTDTQYF. The CDR3 DNA reads as TGCAGTTCATCAGGCGGGATTAGCACAGATACGCAGTATTTT.

This clonotype was observed a few times. V gene TRBV9 combines with J gene TRBJ1-1; tentatively, D is TRBD1 (5 bases). The CDR3 runs to 17 residues. Germline assignment: CDR1 SGDLS and CDR2 YYNGEE. Between the trimmed V and J ends, which lost 7 bases and 1 base, there was a span of 23 bases. Here the CDR3 DNA reads TGTGCCAGCGGGGCCCCCGCACACCAAAACAGGAACACTGAAGCTTTCTTT. It is translated as CASGAPAHQNRNTEAFF.